The rows below give T cell receptor beta chains drawn from one sample of a study of blood T cells in healthy people across ages. In TCRdb, the 5' RACE reads were re-called with MiXCR into one record per CDR3 protein. The sample yields under 2 million distinct CDR3 sequences, roughly 30% seen once. Input material: blood. Source of these receptors: a woman aged 25 to 39 in good health. Both conserved end residues are part of each CDR3. The order of the fields is clone size, V gene, J gene, CDR3 length, D gene, CDR3 protein, CDR3 DNA. A D gene is named only where the DNA matches it firmly. Some rows mark clone size as missing; the rest say once, few, many or name a class of expanded clone.

clone_size: -
v_call: TRBV10-3
j_call: TRBJ2-1
cdr3_length: 18
d_call: -
cdr3_aa: CAISESKGGKPSYNEQFF
cdr3_nt: TGTGCCATCAGTGAGTCGAAGGGGGGGAAACCCTCCTACAATGAGCAGTTCTTC

clone_size: -
v_call: TRBV20-1
j_call: TRBJ2-1
cdr3_length: 15
d_call: TRBD2
cdr3_aa: CSASGLAGGNNEQFF
cdr3_nt: TGCAGTGCTTCCGGACTAGCGGGAGGAAACAATGAGCAGTTCTTC

clone_size: few
v_call: TRBV27
j_call: TRBJ2-5
cdr3_length: 15
d_call: -
cdr3_aa: CASRGAWNGEETQYF
cdr3_nt: TGTGCCAGCAGGGGGGCTTGGAACGGAGAAGAGACCCAGTACTTC

clone_size: -
v_call: TRBV20-1
j_call: TRBJ1-2
cdr3_length: 13
d_call: TRBD1
cdr3_aa: CSATLQGVDGYTF
cdr3_nt: TGCAGTGCAACCCTACAGGGGGTTGATGGCTACACCTTC

clone_size: many
v_call: TRBV20-1
j_call: TRBJ2-7
cdr3_length: 14
d_call: TRBD1
cdr3_aa: CSAPPGQPAYEQYF
cdr3_nt: TGCAGTGCCCCGCCGGGACAGCCTGCCTACGAGCAGTACTTC

clone_size: few
v_call: TRBV6-6
j_call: TRBJ2-5
cdr3_length: 15
d_call: -
cdr3_aa: CASDPRAGAQETQYF
cdr3_nt: TGTGCCAGCGACCCCCGGGCGGGGGCCCAAGAGACCCAGTACTTC

clone_size: -
v_call: TRBV7-9
j_call: TRBJ1-1
cdr3_length: 15
d_call: TRBD1
cdr3_aa: CASSPYRGGTTEAFF
cdr3_nt: TGTGCCAGCAGCCCCTACAGGGGGGGAACAACTGAAGCTTTCTTT

clone_size: -
v_call: TRBV7-9
j_call: TRBJ1-2
cdr3_length: 15
d_call: TRBD1
cdr3_aa: CASSFRDRGNYGYTF
cdr3_nt: TGTGCCAGCAGCTTTAGGGACAGGGGCAACTATGGCTACACCTTC

clone_size: many
v_call: TRBV6-6
j_call: TRBJ2-7
cdr3_length: 13
d_call: -
cdr3_aa: CASSLWGNYEQYF
cdr3_nt: TGTGCCAGCAGTTTATGGGGGAACTACGAGCAGTACTTC

clone_size: -
v_call: TRBV5-1
j_call: TRBJ2-7
cdr3_length: 15
d_call: TRBD2
cdr3_aa: CASSLHAGGSNEQYF
cdr3_nt: TGCGCCAGCAGCTTGCATGCGGGGGGCAGCAACGAGCAGTACTTC

clone_size: few
v_call: TRBV7-3
j_call: TRBJ2-1
cdr3_length: 16
d_call: TRBD1
cdr3_aa: CASSLRGQGTYNEQFF
cdr3_nt: TGTGCCAGCAGCTTAAGGGGACAGGGGACCTACAATGAGCAGTTCTTC

clone_size: -
v_call: TRBV19
j_call: TRBJ1-1
cdr3_length: 13
d_call: -
cdr3_aa: CASSIKGNTEAFF
cdr3_nt: TGTGCCAGTAGTATTAAAGGGAACACTGAAGCTTTCTTT

clone_size: -
v_call: TRBV7-9
j_call: TRBJ2-2
cdr3_length: 14
d_call: TRBD1
cdr3_aa: CASSRTGLSGELFF
cdr3_nt: TGTGCCAGCAGCCGGACAGGGCTGAGCGGGGAGCTGTTTTTT

clone_size: once
v_call: TRBV5-1
j_call: TRBJ2-7
cdr3_length: 16
d_call: TRBD2
cdr3_aa: CASSLGGTSGYYKQYF
cdr3_nt: TGCGCCAGCAGCTTGGGAGGCACTAGCGGATACTACAAGCAGTACTTC

clone_size: few
v_call: TRBV6-6
j_call: TRBJ2-3
cdr3_length: 15
d_call: -
cdr3_aa: CASNPGRTGTDTQYF
cdr3_nt: TGTGCCAGCAACCCGGGTCGGACAGGCACAGATACGCAGTATTTT

clone_size: -
v_call: TRBV27
j_call: TRBJ2-7
cdr3_length: 15
d_call: TRBD2
cdr3_aa: CASSLSTSGTNEQYF
cdr3_nt: TGTGCCAGCAGTTTGAGCACTAGCGGGACCAACGAGCAGTACTTC

clone_size: -
v_call: TRBV19
j_call: TRBJ1-1
cdr3_length: 12
d_call: -
cdr3_aa: CASSMGFTEAFF
cdr3_nt: TGTGCCAGTAGTATGGGTTTCACTGAAGCTTTCTTT

clone_size: -
v_call: TRBV6-5
j_call: TRBJ2-1
cdr3_length: 15
d_call: TRBD1
cdr3_aa: CASSYGRAGGNEQFF
cdr3_nt: TGTGCCAGCAGTTACGGGCGGGCAGGGGGAAATGAGCAGTTCTTC

clone_size: -
v_call: TRBV6-2/TRBV6-3
j_call: TRBJ2-7
cdr3_length: 18
d_call: -
cdr3_aa: CARSRPRQGRALSYEQYF
cdr3_nt: TGTGCCCGCAGCCGCCCCCGTCAGGGAAGGGCCCTATCCTACGAGCAGTACTTC

clone_size: -
v_call: TRBV4-2
j_call: TRBJ2-7
cdr3_length: 16
d_call: TRBD2
cdr3_aa: CASCQDSSGGGNEQYF
cdr3_nt: TGTGCCAGCTGCCAAGATTCCAGCGGGGGGGGAAACGAGCAGTACTTC

clone_size: -
v_call: TRBV6-1
j_call: TRBJ2-6
cdr3_length: 19
d_call: -
cdr3_aa: CASSTYSGDRRTGANVLTF
cdr3_nt: TGTGCCAGCAGCACCTACTCAGGAGACAGGAGGACTGGGGCCAACGTCCTGACTTTC

clone_size: few
v_call: TRBV6-5
j_call: TRBJ2-3
cdr3_length: 14
d_call: -
cdr3_aa: CASSYSSWTDTQYF
cdr3_nt: TGTGCCAGCAGTTACTCGAGTTGGACAGATACGCAGTATTTT

clone_size: few
v_call: TRBV10-2
j_call: TRBJ2-5
cdr3_length: 14
d_call: -
cdr3_aa: CASSEMIGTSTQYF
cdr3_nt: TGCGCCAGCAGTGAGATGATCGGGACTTCGACCCAGTACTTC

clone_size: -
v_call: TRBV3-1
j_call: TRBJ1-6
cdr3_length: 14
d_call: -
cdr3_aa: CASSQGWGSSPLHF
cdr3_nt: TGTGCCAGCAGCCAAGGGTGGGGGAGTTCACCCCTCCACTTT

clone_size: -
v_call: TRBV5-1
j_call: TRBJ1-5
cdr3_length: 15
d_call: TRBD1
cdr3_aa: CASSLRGQENRPQHF
cdr3_nt: TGCGCCAGCAGCTTGAGAGGACAGGAGAATCGGCCCCAGCATTTT

clone_size: -
v_call: TRBV20-1
j_call: TRBJ2-7
cdr3_length: 14
d_call: -
cdr3_aa: CSVRDGRISYEQYF
cdr3_nt: TGCAGTGTTAGAGATGGAAGGATCTCCTACGAGCAGTACTTC

clone_size: few
v_call: TRBV12-3/TRBV12-4
j_call: TRBJ2-7
cdr3_length: 14
d_call: TRBD1
cdr3_aa: CASTIWTGTYEQYF
cdr3_nt: TGTGCCAGCACCATCTGGACAGGGACCTACGAGCAGTACTTC

clone_size: many
v_call: TRBV12-3/TRBV12-4
j_call: TRBJ1-5
cdr3_length: 15
d_call: -
cdr3_aa: CASRVNLDSYQPQHF
cdr3_nt: TGTGCCAGCAGGGTGAACCTGGACAGTTATCAGCCCCAGCATTTT

clone_size: few
v_call: TRBV18
j_call: TRBJ2-1
cdr3_length: 17
d_call: TRBD2
cdr3_aa: CASSPPLKRGAYNEQFF
cdr3_nt: TGTGCCAGCTCACCACCGCTCAAGCGGGGGGCTTACAATGAGCAGTTCTTC

clone_size: -
v_call: TRBV3-1
j_call: TRBJ2-7
cdr3_length: 16
d_call: -
cdr3_aa: CASSHRPRTSSYEQYF
cdr3_nt: TGTGCCAGCAGCCACCGCCCGCGCACGAGCTCCTACGAGCAGTACTTC